This T cell receptor (beta chain) was identified during a study of T cell responses to AZD1222 COVID-19 vaccine. General study results and limits: CD4 TCRs linked to vaccination spanned spike, dominating at 160-218 and 743-854. It was only a handful of AZD1222 recipients who were seropositive at baseline. Females made up more of the donors, who were largely white British, and clonal diversity may have come out too low.

Profiled with immunoSEQ multiplex PCR; TCRdb holds only in-frame clones, not every one. The sample has roughly 120,000 clones; roughly 94% are singletons. Concerning this clone: No antigen is known for it.

CDR1 is MDHEN and CDR2 is SYDVKM in the germline V gene. The CDR3 runs to 14 residues. The ends lost 4 bases at V and 5 bases at J; junction bases unmatched: 7. This sequence was found in an adult in good health. This chain uses TRBV28 with TRBJ1-1, with 7 nucleotides matching TRBD1. This specimen was peripheral blood, taken on day 0 of AZD1222 vaccination. CDR3 bases: TGTGCCAGCAGTTCAGACAGGGTGGTAACTGAAGCTTTCTTT. Translated, it gives CASSSDRVVTEAFF. The entire variable domain, with the rest obtained from reference TRBV28 and TRBJ1-1, is as follows: DVKVTQSSRYLVKRTGEKVFLECVQDMDHENMFWYRQDPGLGLRLIYFSYDVKMKEKGDIPEGYSVSREKKERFSLILESASTNQTSMYLCASSSDRVVTEAFFGQGTRLTVV.